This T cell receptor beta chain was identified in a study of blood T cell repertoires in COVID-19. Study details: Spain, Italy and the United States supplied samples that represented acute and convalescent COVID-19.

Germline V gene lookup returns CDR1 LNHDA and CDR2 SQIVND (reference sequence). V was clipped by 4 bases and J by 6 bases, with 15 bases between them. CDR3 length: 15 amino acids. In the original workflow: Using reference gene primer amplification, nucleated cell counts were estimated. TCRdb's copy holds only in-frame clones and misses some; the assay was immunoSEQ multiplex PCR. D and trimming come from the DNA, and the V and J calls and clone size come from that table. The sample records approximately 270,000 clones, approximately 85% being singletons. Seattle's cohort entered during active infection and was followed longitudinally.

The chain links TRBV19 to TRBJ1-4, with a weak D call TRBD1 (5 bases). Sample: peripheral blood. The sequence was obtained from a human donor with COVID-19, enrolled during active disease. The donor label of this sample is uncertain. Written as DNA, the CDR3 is TGTGCCAGTAGTACGACGCGGGACGGCTATGAAAAACTGTTTTTT. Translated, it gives CASSTTRDGYEKLFF.